This T cell receptor beta chain stems from a study of OX40 agonist ivuxolimab in advanced cancers. The repertoire was sequenced with immunoSEQ multiplex PCR; TCRdb's copy has only in-frame clones and lacks some. There are around 30,000 clones in the sample; roughly 71% occur only once, and approximately 13% lies in the top ten. CDR1 is SEHNR, CDR2 FQNEAQ, per germline (reference sequence). Trimming took off 4 bases at V and 2 bases at J, with 17 bases between the two ends. The CDR3 runs 16 residues. V gene TRBV7-9 combines with J gene TRBJ2-5; perhaps TRBD2 as D (6 bases). The TCR was taken from an adult with an advanced solid tumor such as melanoma, head and neck, liver or kidney cancer. Material: CD4+ or CD8+ T cells sorted from blood, obtained in a trial of the OX40 agonist ivuxolimab. CDR3 residues: CASSSSGEPIQETQYF. CDR3 nucleotides: TGTGCCAGCAGCTCCTCGGGGGAGCCAATACAAGAGACCCAGTACTTC.